The text below deals with one T cell receptor beta chain. The CDR3 is 14 amino acids. V shed 4 bases and J shed 1 base, with 12 bases lying between them. Germline V gene lookup returns CDR1 SGHRS and CDR2 YFSETQ. Profiling relied on immunoSEQ multiplex PCR, and the TCRdb table lists in-frame clones only, not all of them. The sample holds roughly 100,000 clones, 80% to 90% seen once. The data were obtained in a study of blood T cell repertoires in COVID-19. The clonotype comes from an elderly man with acute or convalescent COVID-19. The gene calls are TRBV5-1 and TRBJ2-7; unclear D gene. The sample comprised peripheral blood. The CDR3: CASSRLESSYEQYF. CDR3 nucleotides: TGCGCCAGCAGCCGCCTGGAGTCATCCTACGAGCAGTACTTC.